Listed below are T cell receptor beta chains from one sample, sequenced in a study of OX40 agonist ivuxolimab in advanced cancers. Measured with immunoSEQ multiplex PCR; TCRdb has only the in-frame clones, and not every one. The data show approximately 22,000 clones, roughly 85% seen once. The source was CD4+ or CD8+ T cells sorted from blood, collected in a trial of the OX40 agonist ivuxolimab. Every receptor here comes from an adult with an advanced solid tumor such as melanoma, head and neck, liver or kidney cancer. Each CDR3 is given with its conserved first and last residue. The D gene is left open where the match is weak. The size field is filled for only some rows; it gives once, few, many or a size class.

CDR3nt: TGTGCCAGCAGTGCTTCACAGGGTTCGGGTCAGCCCCAGCATTTT
CDR3aa: CASSASQGSGQPQHF
v_gene: TRBV6-1
j_gene: TRBJ1-5
d_gene: .
abundance: .

CDR3nt: TGCGCCAGCACCGTTGAGGGGGCGAGAAATTCACCCCTCCACTTT
CDR3aa: CASTVEGARNSPLHF
v_gene: TRBV5-1
j_gene: TRBJ1-6
d_gene: TRBD1
abundance: .

CDR3nt: TGCGCCAGCAGCCAACTAGCGGCAATGTCCTACGAGCAGTACTTC
CDR3aa: CASSQLAAMSYEQYF
v_gene: TRBV4-1
j_gene: TRBJ2-7
d_gene: TRBD2
abundance: .

CDR3nt: TGTGCCAGCAGCCCCCCGGGACATAGAACCGGGGAGCTGTTTTTT
CDR3aa: CASSPPGHRTGELFF
v_gene: TRBV9
j_gene: TRBJ2-2
d_gene: .
abundance: .

CDR3nt: TGTGCCAGTAGTACCTTCTCTTTGAACACCGGGGAGCTGTTTTTT
CDR3aa: CASSTFSLNTGELFF
v_gene: TRBV19
j_gene: TRBJ2-2
d_gene: .
abundance: .

CDR3nt: TGTGCCAGCAGTTTAGGAGGATTCACAGATACGCAGTATTTT
CDR3aa: CASSLGGFTDTQYF
v_gene: TRBV27
j_gene: TRBJ2-3
d_gene: .
abundance: .

CDR3nt: TGCGCCAGCCGAGCCCAGGGGAACACTGAAGCTTTCTTT
CDR3aa: CASRAQGNTEAFF
v_gene: TRBV5-1
j_gene: TRBJ1-1
d_gene: .
abundance: .

CDR3nt: TGTGCCAGCTCACTACTCTCGGACAGGGATGGCGAGCAGTACTTC
CDR3aa: CASSLLSDRDGEQYF
v_gene: TRBV18
j_gene: TRBJ2-7
d_gene: TRBD1
abundance: .

CDR3nt: TGTGCCAGCAAGCCGGCTAGCGGGAGCCCAGATACGCAGTATTTT
CDR3aa: CASKPASGSPDTQYF
v_gene: TRBV9
j_gene: TRBJ2-3
d_gene: TRBD2
abundance: .

CDR3nt: TGTGCCAGCAGTCCGGGACTAGCTTACAATGAGCAGTTCTTC
CDR3aa: CASSPGLAYNEQFF
v_gene: TRBV7-2
j_gene: TRBJ2-1
d_gene: TRBD2
abundance: .

CDR3nt: TGTGCCAGTAGCGCAACGCGCGGGAGCACAGATACGCAGTATTTT
CDR3aa: CASSATRGSTDTQYF
v_gene: TRBV19
j_gene: TRBJ2-3
d_gene: .
abundance: .

CDR3nt: TGTGCCAGCAGCCTAACCGCCGGGACAGGATCCTACGAGCAGTACTTC
CDR3aa: CASSLTAGTGSYEQYF
v_gene: TRBV7-4
j_gene: TRBJ2-7
d_gene: TRBD1
abundance: .

CDR3nt: TGCGCCAGCAGCCAAGATCCTAGCGGGGGGTACGAGCAGTACTTC
CDR3aa: CASSQDPSGGYEQYF
v_gene: TRBV4-3
j_gene: TRBJ2-7
d_gene: TRBD2
abundance: .

CDR3nt: TGTGCCAGCAGCTCCCCTCGGGCGGGGACCACAGATACGCAGTATTTT
CDR3aa: CASSSPRAGTTDTQYF
v_gene: TRBV7-9
j_gene: TRBJ2-3
d_gene: .
abundance: .

CDR3nt: TGTGCCAGCAGTAGAACTGGACAGGCAACTAATGAAAAACTGTTTTTT
CDR3aa: CASSRTGQATNEKLFF
v_gene: TRBV6-4
j_gene: TRBJ1-4
d_gene: TRBD1
abundance: .

CDR3nt: TGTGCCAGCAGCTCCCCGTTTGCTAGCGGGGGGGTCGGGGGCACCGGGGAGCTGTTTTTT
CDR3aa: CASSSPFASGGVGGTGELFF
v_gene: TRBV9
j_gene: TRBJ2-2
d_gene: TRBD2
abundance: once

CDR3nt: TGTGCCAGCAGCGCGGGACAGGGGCGCTCTGGGGCCAACGTCCTGACTTTC
CDR3aa: CASSAGQGRSGANVLTF
v_gene: TRBV14
j_gene: TRBJ2-6
d_gene: TRBD1
abundance: .

CDR3nt: TGTGCCAGCAGCAACTCAGGGCTAGCGGTATACAATGAGCAGTTCTTC
CDR3aa: CASSNSGLAVYNEQFF
v_gene: TRBV21-1
j_gene: TRBJ2-1
d_gene: .
abundance: .

CDR3nt: TGTGCCAGCAGCTTTCGGACAGTTAGCTCCTACGAGCAGTACTTC
CDR3aa: CASSFRTVSSYEQYF
v_gene: TRBV11-2
j_gene: TRBJ2-7
d_gene: .
abundance: .

CDR3nt: TGTGCCACCAGCCTCAGGGGTCATAACTATGGCTACACCTTC
CDR3aa: CATSLRGHNYGYTF
v_gene: TRBV15
j_gene: TRBJ1-2
d_gene: .
abundance: once

CDR3nt: TGTGCCAGCACCTCGGGGTCCCGCAAGTCCTACGAGCAGTACTTC
CDR3aa: CASTSGSRKSYEQYF
v_gene: TRBV5-8
j_gene: TRBJ2-7
d_gene: .
abundance: .

CDR3nt: TGTGCCAGTAGTAGGGGGGGGACAGGGAATGCCTATGGCTACACCTTC
CDR3aa: CASSRGGTGNAYGYTF
v_gene: TRBV19
j_gene: TRBJ1-2
d_gene: TRBD1
abundance: once

CDR3nt: TGTGCCAGCAGTTACGAGCACCGGGAGACCCAGTACTTC
CDR3aa: CASSYEHRETQYF
v_gene: TRBV6-5
j_gene: TRBJ2-5
d_gene: .
abundance: .

CDR3nt: TGTGCCAGCAGTGAAGGACTATCGGGTCAGCCCCAGCATTTT
CDR3aa: CASSEGLSGQPQHF
v_gene: TRBV6-1
j_gene: TRBJ1-5
d_gene: .
abundance: .

CDR3nt: TGTGCCACCAGCAGTAGTCTAGCGGGAGTTCCAGATACGCAGTATTTT
CDR3aa: CATSSSLAGVPDTQYF
v_gene: TRBV15
j_gene: TRBJ2-3
d_gene: TRBD2
abundance: .

CDR3nt: TGTGCCAGCAGCTTTCCGGACCCTAGGACCCAGTACTTC
CDR3aa: CASSFPDPRTQYF
v_gene: TRBV7-2
j_gene: TRBJ2-5
d_gene: .
abundance: .

CDR3nt: TGTGCCAGCAGCGGGAAAGGCCGTCTTTGGGGCTACACCTTC
CDR3aa: CASSGKGRLWGYTF
v_gene: TRBV6-6
j_gene: TRBJ1-2
d_gene: .
abundance: .

CDR3nt: TGTGCCAGCAGTGATTCGGGGACAGCCACAGATACGCAGTATTTT
CDR3aa: CASSDSGTATDTQYF
v_gene: TRBV6-4
j_gene: TRBJ2-3
d_gene: TRBD1
abundance: .

CDR3nt: TGTGCCAGCGCTACTAGCGCGAGCACAGATACGCAGTATTTT
CDR3aa: CASATSASTDTQYF
v_gene: TRBV7-9
j_gene: TRBJ2-3
d_gene: TRBD2
abundance: .

CDR3nt: TGTGCCAGCACCCCCAGCGGGACTAGCAGTGAGCAGTTCTTC
CDR3aa: CASTPSGTSSEQFF
v_gene: TRBV6-4
j_gene: TRBJ2-1
d_gene: TRBD2
abundance: .

CDR3nt: TGTGCCAGCCGACTAGTCATTAACACCGGGGAGCTGTTTTTT
CDR3aa: CASRLVINTGELFF
v_gene: TRBV6-5
j_gene: TRBJ2-2
d_gene: .
abundance: .

CDR3nt: TGTGCCACCTGTAGCGGGCACCAAGACGAGCAGTACTTC
CDR3aa: CATCSGHQDEQYF
v_gene: TRBV25-1
j_gene: TRBJ2-7
d_gene: TRBD2
abundance: .

CDR3nt: TGTGCCAGTACCCCCGGGTCGAGTAGCGGAGCAGGGGACGAGCAGTACTTC
CDR3aa: CASTPGSSSGAGDEQYF
v_gene: TRBV19
j_gene: TRBJ2-7
d_gene: .
abundance: .

CDR3nt: TGTGCCAGCAGTTACATAGGGGGCGCAGGCTCTGAAGCTTTCTTT
CDR3aa: CASSYIGGAGSEAFF
v_gene: TRBV6-5
j_gene: TRBJ1-1
d_gene: TRBD1
abundance: .

CDR3nt: TGCGCCAGCAGCTTGGGGGGTGGGACTAAGTACAATGAGCAGTTCTTC
CDR3aa: CASSLGGGTKYNEQFF
v_gene: TRBV5-1
j_gene: TRBJ2-1
d_gene: TRBD2
abundance: .

CDR3nt: TGTGCCAGTAGTAAAGGGGACACTGAAGCTTTCTTT
CDR3aa: CASSKGDTEAFF
v_gene: TRBV19
j_gene: TRBJ1-1
d_gene: .
abundance: .

CDR3nt: TGTGCCAGCAGAAAACAAACAGATACGCAGTATTTT
CDR3aa: CASRKQTDTQYF
v_gene: TRBV2
j_gene: TRBJ2-3
d_gene: .
abundance: .

CDR3nt: TGCGCCAGCAGCCAAGATACGGCACAGAACACTGAAGCTTTCTTT
CDR3aa: CASSQDTAQNTEAFF
v_gene: TRBV4-3
j_gene: TRBJ1-1
d_gene: .
abundance: .

CDR3nt: TGTGCCAGCAGTTTCAAGACTGGCTCGGGTGGGACTAATGAAAAACTGTTTTTT
CDR3aa: CASSFKTGSGGTNEKLFF
v_gene: TRBV27
j_gene: TRBJ1-4
d_gene: .
abundance: .

CDR3nt: TGTGCCACCACACCCGCAGGGAATCGGGAGCTGTTTTTT
CDR3aa: CATTPAGNRELFF
v_gene: TRBV27
j_gene: TRBJ2-2
d_gene: .
abundance: .

CDR3nt: TGTGCCAGTAGTATTCCCGGAAACACCATATATTTT
CDR3aa: CASSIPGNTIYF
v_gene: TRBV19
j_gene: TRBJ1-3
d_gene: .
abundance: once

CDR3nt: TGTGCCAGCAGCTCCACGGTGAACGTGGGCGAGGGCACTGAAGCTTTCTTT
CDR3aa: CASSSTVNVGEGTEAFF
v_gene: TRBV11-2
j_gene: TRBJ1-1
d_gene: .
abundance: few

CDR3nt: TGTGCAGTCGACCGGGACAGAGGCTACAATGAGCAGTTCTTC
CDR3aa: CAVDRDRGYNEQFF
v_gene: TRBV2
j_gene: TRBJ2-1
d_gene: TRBD1
abundance: few

CDR3nt: TGTGCCATCAGTCAAACTACAGGAGACTCTGGAAACACCATATATTTT
CDR3aa: CAISQTTGDSGNTIYF
v_gene: TRBV10-3
j_gene: TRBJ1-3
d_gene: .
abundance: .

CDR3nt: TGTGCCAGCTCACCCCAGACGGATTCATACGAGCAGTACTTC
CDR3aa: CASSPQTDSYEQYF
v_gene: TRBV18
j_gene: TRBJ2-7
d_gene: .
abundance: .

CDR3nt: TGTGCCATCAGAGAGACCCCCGGCACAGATACGCAGTATTTT
CDR3aa: CAIRETPGTDTQYF
v_gene: TRBV10-3
j_gene: TRBJ2-3
d_gene: .
abundance: .

CDR3nt: TGTGCCAGCAGCATAATAGCGGGGGCTCTGGGCAATGAGCAGTTCTTC
CDR3aa: CASSIIAGALGNEQFF
v_gene: TRBV9
j_gene: TRBJ2-1
d_gene: TRBD2
abundance: .

CDR3nt: TGTGCCAGCAGCGCGGGACAGGGTCCAGATACGCAGTATTTT
CDR3aa: CASSAGQGPDTQYF
v_gene: TRBV9
j_gene: TRBJ2-3
d_gene: TRBD1
abundance: .